A selection of T cell receptor beta chains follows, all from one sample in a study of T-cell memory formation after mild COVID-19. TCRdb independently ran MiXCR on the 5' RACE reads; one entry per CDR3 protein. Of 100,000 or so distinct CDR3 sequences in the sample, roughly 10% are singletons; the top ten hold roughly two fifths. Sequences were obtained from PBMCs or a T cell subset sorted from them (not recorded which). These receptors all come from a man aged 18 to 30 who had mild COVID-19 (a few samples of this study predate the infection). Cell type and time point are not known. Both conserved end residues are part of each CDR3. The D gene is left open where the match is weak. Size is omitted from some rows. Given values are once, few, many or a class for expanded clones.

d_call,j_call,clone_size,v_call,cdr3_aa,cdr3_nt
.,TRBJ1-5,.,TRBV6-2/TRBV6-3,CAHGVDSNQPQHF,TGTGCCCACGGAGTAGATAGCAATCAGCCCCAGCATTTT
.,TRBJ2-2,.,TRBV6-1,CASSEWSLSVEGTGELFF,TGTGCCAGCAGTGAATGGTCTCTCTCGGTCGAGGGCACCGGGGAGCTGTTTTTT
TRBD1,TRBJ1-2,few,TRBV10-3,CAISESAGTGGDGYTF,TGTGCCATCAGTGAGTCGGCAGGGACAGGGGGCGATGGCTACACCTTC
.,TRBJ2-2,many,TRBV7-9,CASTSTVWQAKTPRAGELFF,TGTGCCAGCACCAGTACTGTATGGCAGGCCAAAACACCACGGGCCGGGGAGCTGTTTTTT
.,TRBJ1-2,.,TRBV30,CAWSLTGDYYGYTF,TGTGCCTGGAGTTTGACAGGAGACTACTATGGCTACACCTTC
.,TRBJ1-4,.,TRBV11-2,CASSPMGGEDEKLFF,TGTGCCAGCAGCCCCATGGGGGGGGAGGATGAAAAACTGTTTTTT
.,TRBJ2-1,.,TRBV19,CASRGAGLKADEQFF,TGTGCCAGTAGGGGTGCGGGGCTAAAGGCCGATGAGCAGTTCTTC
TRBD2,TRBJ2-1,.,TRBV15,CATSRDRASGGPYNEQFF,TGTGCCACCAGCAGAGATCGGGCTAGCGGGGGGCCATACAATGAGCAGTTCTTC
TRBD1,TRBJ1-4,.,TRBV7-9,CASSFLGTGATNEKLFF,TGTGCCAGCAGCTTTCTTGGGACAGGAGCAACTAATGAAAAACTGTTTTTT
.,TRBJ2-7,few,TRBV6-5,CATSDWGVSYEQYF,TGTGCCACATCCGATTGGGGGGTATCCTACGAGCAGTACTTC
.,TRBJ2-3,few,TRBV14,CASSHRGDTQYF,TGTGCCAGCAGCCACCGGGGAGATACGCAGTATTTT
.,TRBJ1-1,many,TRBV5-1,CASSPEVLNTEAFF,TGCGCCAGCAGCCCGGAGGTCCTGAACACTGAAGCTTTCTTT
.,TRBJ2-2,few,TRBV12-3/TRBV12-4,CASSPHRGGELFF,TGTGCCAGCAGTCCCCACAGAGGCGGGGAGCTGTTTTTT
.,TRBJ1-6,few,TRBV7-9,CASSLGGDRLSPLHF,TGTGCCAGCAGCTTAGGCGGTGACAGACTTTCACCCCTCCACTTT